This TCR beta chain originates from a study of PD-1 blockade in mismatch repair-deficient tumors. Repertoires were generated with immunoSEQ multiplex PCR, while TCRdb's copy carries only in-frame clones and drops some. The sample lists about 63,000 clones, about 91% occurring once. This TCR was recovered from an adult with mismatch repair-deficient cancer. The sample was peripheral blood, taken 52 weeks after starting pembrolizumab.

As DNA, the CDR3 is TGTGCCAGCGGAAACTATGGCTACACCTTC. This gives the protein CASGNYGYTF. V gene TRBV6-1 combines with J gene TRBJ1-2; D remains ambiguous. The germline CDR1 and CDR2 sequences are MNHNS and SASEGT. This CDR3 spans 10 amino acids. V was pared by 8 bases and J by 2 bases, with 3 bases between.